This T cell receptor (beta chain) was identified in a study of OX40 agonist ivuxolimab in advanced cancers. Study details: Three partial responders included one hepatocellular carcinoma patient and two cutaneous melanoma patients.

Here immunoSEQ multiplex PCR was the method, and the copy in TCRdb shows in-frame clones only, minus some. The sample has around 70,000 clones; around 86% are singletons. Study-level findings and limits: Low normalized T-cell clonal expansion was additionally recorded for some nonresponders.

On this clone: Its antigen is as yet unknown.

This CDR3 is built from 14 residues. Germline values: CDR1 MNHNY, CDR2 SVGAGI (reference sequence). V lost 2 bases to trimming and J lost 4 bases; unmatched junction nucleotides: 5. The TCR sequence derives from an adult with an advanced solid tumor such as melanoma, head and neck, liver or kidney cancer. The sample was CD4+ or CD8+ T cells sorted from blood, taken in a trial of the OX40 agonist ivuxolimab. The gene calls are TRBV6-6 and TRBJ2-7, with TRBD1 matching 7 bases. In DNA form, the CDR3 reads TGTGCCAGCAGTTACAGGCCAGGGGGATACGAGCAGTACTTC. Its protein is CASSYRPGGYEQYF.